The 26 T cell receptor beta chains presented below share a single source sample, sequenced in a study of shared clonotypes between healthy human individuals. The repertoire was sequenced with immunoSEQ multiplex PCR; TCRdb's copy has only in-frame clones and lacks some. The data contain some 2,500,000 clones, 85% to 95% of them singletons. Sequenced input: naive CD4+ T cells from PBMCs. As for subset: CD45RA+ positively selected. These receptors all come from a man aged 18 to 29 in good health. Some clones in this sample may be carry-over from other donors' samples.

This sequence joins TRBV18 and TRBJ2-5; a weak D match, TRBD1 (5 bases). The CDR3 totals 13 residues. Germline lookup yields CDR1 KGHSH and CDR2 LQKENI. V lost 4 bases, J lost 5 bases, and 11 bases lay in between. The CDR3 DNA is TGTGCCAGCTCACAGATCAGGGTTGAGACCCAGTACTTC. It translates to CASSQIRVETQYF. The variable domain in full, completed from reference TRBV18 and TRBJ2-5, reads NAGVMQNPRHLVRRRGQEARLRCSPMKGHSHVYWYRQLPEEGLKFMVYLQKENIIDESGMPKERFSAEFPKEGPSILRIQQVVRGDSAAYFCASSQIRVETQYFGPGTRLLVL.

CDR3 coding DNA: TGTGCCAGCGGGGGATTGGAGCCGCCTTGGGAGCAGTTCTTC. This encodes CASGGLEPPWEQFF. The genes are TRBV25-1 and TRBJ2-1; tentatively, D is TRBD1 or TRBD2 (5 bases each). The CDR3 is made up of 14 amino acids. CDR1 is MGHDK, CDR2 SYGVNS, per germline. V was cut by 8 bases and J by 10 bases, with 21 bases left in between.

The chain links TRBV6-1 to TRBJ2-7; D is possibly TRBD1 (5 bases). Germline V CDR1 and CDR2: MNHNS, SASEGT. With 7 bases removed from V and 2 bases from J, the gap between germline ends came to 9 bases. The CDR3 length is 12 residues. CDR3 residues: CASNRQPYEQYF. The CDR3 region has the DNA TGTGCCAGCAACAGGCAACCCTACGAGCAGTACTTC.

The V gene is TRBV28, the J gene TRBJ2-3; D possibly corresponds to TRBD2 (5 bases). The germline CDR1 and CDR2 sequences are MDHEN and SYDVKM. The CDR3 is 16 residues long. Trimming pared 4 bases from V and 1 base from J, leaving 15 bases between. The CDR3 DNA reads TGTGCCAGCAGTTCCTTTGGGGAGACGGGCACAGATACGCAGTATTTT. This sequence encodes CASSSFGETGTDTQYF.

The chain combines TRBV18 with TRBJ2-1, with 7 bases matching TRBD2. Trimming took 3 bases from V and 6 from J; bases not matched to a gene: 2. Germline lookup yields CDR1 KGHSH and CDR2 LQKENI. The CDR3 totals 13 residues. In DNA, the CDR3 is TGTGCCAGCTCACCGTGGGAGGGCAATGAGCAGTTCTTC. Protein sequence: CASSPWEGNEQFF.

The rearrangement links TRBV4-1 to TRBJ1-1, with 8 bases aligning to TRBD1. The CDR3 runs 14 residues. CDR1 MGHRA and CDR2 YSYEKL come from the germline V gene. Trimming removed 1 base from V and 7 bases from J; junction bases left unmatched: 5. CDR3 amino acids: CASSQADRAFEAFF. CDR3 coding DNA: TGCGCCAGCAGCCAAGCGGACAGGGCGTTTGAAGCTTTCTTT.

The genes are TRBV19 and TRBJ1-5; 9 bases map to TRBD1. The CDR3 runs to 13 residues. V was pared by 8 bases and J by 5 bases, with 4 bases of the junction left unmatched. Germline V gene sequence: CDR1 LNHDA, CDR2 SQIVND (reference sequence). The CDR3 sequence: CASVGQGYQPQHF. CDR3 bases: TGTGCCAGTGTGGGACAGGGTTATCAGCCCCAGCATTTT.

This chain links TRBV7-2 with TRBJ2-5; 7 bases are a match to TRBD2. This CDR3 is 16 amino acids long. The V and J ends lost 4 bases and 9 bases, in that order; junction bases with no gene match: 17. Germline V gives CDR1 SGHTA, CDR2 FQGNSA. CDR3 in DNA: TGTGCCAGCAGCTCGATGGCAGCTAGGGCGGGAGTGGCCCAGTACTTC. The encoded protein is CASSSMAARAGVAQYF.

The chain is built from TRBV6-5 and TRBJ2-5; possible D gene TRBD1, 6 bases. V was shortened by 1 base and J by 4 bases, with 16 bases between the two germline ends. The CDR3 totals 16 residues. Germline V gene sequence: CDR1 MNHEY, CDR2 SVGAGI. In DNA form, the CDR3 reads TGTGCCAGCAGTTACTTCCCAGGGGAAGTCGGAGAGACCCAGTACTTC. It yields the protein CASSYFPGEVGETQYF.

The DNA of the CDR3 is TGTGCCAGCAGCTGGGGCAGGGTGAGGAATGAGCAGTTCTTC. It codes for CASSWGRVRNEQFF. The chain couples TRBV5-8 to TRBJ2-1; perhaps TRBD1 as D (5 bases). Germline CDR1 and CDR2: SGHTS and YDEGEE. This CDR3 has 14 amino acids. V dropped 3 bases and J dropped 7 bases, with 14 bases sitting between them.

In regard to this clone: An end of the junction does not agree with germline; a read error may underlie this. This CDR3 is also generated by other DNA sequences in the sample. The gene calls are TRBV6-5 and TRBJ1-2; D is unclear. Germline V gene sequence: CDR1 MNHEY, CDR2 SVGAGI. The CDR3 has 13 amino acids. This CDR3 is CASRPRGSYGYTF. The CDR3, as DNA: TGTGCCAGCAGACCCAGAGGCAGCTATGGTTACACCTTC.

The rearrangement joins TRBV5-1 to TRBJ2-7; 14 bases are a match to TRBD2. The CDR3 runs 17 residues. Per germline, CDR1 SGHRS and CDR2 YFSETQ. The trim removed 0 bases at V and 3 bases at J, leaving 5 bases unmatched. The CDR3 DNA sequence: TGCGCCAGCAGCTTGGCTCCCGGACTAGCGGGAGGCTACGAGCAGTACTTC. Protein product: CASSLAPGLAGGYEQYF.

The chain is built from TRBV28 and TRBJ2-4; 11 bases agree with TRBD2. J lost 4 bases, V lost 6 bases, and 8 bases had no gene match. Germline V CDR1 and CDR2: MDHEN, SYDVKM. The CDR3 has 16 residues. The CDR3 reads CASSQRLAGKKNIQYF. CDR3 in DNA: TGTGCCAGCAGCCAAAGACTAGCGGGAAAAAAAAACATTCAGTACTTC.

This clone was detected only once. The CDR3 here is CASSQPGLAASYEQYF. CDR3 coding DNA: TGTGCCAGCAGCCAACCGGGTCTAGCGGCCTCCTACGAGCAGTACTTC. The V call is TRBV14, the J call TRBJ2-7, with 7 positions matching TRBD2. Germline V lookup: CDR1 SGHDN, CDR2 FVKESK. The CDR3 totals 16 residues. V was clipped by 2 bases and J by 0 bases; unmatched bases: 7.

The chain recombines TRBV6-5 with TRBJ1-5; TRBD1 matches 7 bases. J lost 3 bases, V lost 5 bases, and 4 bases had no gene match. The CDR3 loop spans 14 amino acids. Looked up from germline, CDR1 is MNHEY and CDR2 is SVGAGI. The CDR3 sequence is CASSQGQSNQPQHF. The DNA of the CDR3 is TGTGCCAGCAGTCAGGGACAGTCCAATCAGCCCCAGCATTTT.

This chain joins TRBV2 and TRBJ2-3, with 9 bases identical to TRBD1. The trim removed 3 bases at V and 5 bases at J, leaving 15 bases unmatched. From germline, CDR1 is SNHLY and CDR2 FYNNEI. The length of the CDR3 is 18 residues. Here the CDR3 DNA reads TGTGCCAGCAGTGATAATGGGTGGACAGGGGCCCGTGGAGATACGCAGTATTTT. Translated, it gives CASSDNGWTGARGDTQYF.

CDR3 region: CSVRRTGNTGELFF. The CDR3 DNA follows: TGCAGCGTGAGACGGACGGGGAACACCGGGGAGCTGTTTTTT. This chain links TRBV29-1 with TRBJ2-2; D gene unclear. The V gene lost 6 bases and the J gene lost 1 base, with 12 bases spanning the gap. CDR1 is SQVTM and CDR2 is ANQGSEA in the germline V gene. The CDR3 is 14 residues long.

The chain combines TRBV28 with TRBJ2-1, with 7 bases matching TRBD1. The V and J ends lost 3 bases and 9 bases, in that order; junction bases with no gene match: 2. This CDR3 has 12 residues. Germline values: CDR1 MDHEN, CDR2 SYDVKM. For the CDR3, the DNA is TGTGCCAGCAGTTTGACAGGGATTGAGCAGTTCTTC. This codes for CASSLTGIEQFF.

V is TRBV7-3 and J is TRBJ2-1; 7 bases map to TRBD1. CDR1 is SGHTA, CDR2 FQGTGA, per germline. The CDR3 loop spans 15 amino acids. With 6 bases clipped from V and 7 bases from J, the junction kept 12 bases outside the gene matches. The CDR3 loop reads CASSLGQRSYNEQFF. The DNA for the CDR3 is TGTGCCAGCAGTTTGGGACAGAGATCGTATAATGAGCAGTTCTTC.

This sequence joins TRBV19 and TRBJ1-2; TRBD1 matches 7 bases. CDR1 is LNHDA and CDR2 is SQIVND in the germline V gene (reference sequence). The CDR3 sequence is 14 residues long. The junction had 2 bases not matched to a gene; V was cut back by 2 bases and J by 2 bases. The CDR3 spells CASSITGVNYGYTF. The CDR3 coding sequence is TGTGCCAGTAGTATAACAGGGGTCAACTATGGCTACACCTTC.

The CDR3 region is CASSVTGNQPQHF. The CDR3 region has the DNA TGTGCCAGCAGCGTGACAGGGAATCAGCCCCAGCATTTT. V usage is TRBV7-9 and J usage is TRBJ1-5, with 7 bases lining up with TRBD1. This CDR3 has 13 residues. The V gene's germline CDR1 is SEHNR and CDR2 FQNEAQ (reference sequence). V dropped 5 bases and J dropped 4; count of bases not matched to a gene: 2.

The CDR3 DNA follows: TGTGCCAGCAGCACAGGACGGAACTCCTACGAGCAGTACTTC. Amino acid sequence: CASSTGRNSYEQYF. The chain has TRBV11-3 and TRBJ2-7; D is perhaps TRBD1 (5 bases). V was pared by 5 bases and J by 0 bases, with 11 bases between. Germline values: CDR1 SGHNT, CDR2 YENEEA. This CDR3 has 14 residues.

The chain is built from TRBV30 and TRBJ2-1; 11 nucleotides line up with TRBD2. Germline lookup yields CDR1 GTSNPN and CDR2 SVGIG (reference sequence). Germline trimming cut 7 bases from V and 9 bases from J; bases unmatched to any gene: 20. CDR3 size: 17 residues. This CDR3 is CASRTGSGRESGFEQFF. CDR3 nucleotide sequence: TGTGCCTCCCGAACGGGTAGCGGGAGGGAAAGTGGGTTTGAGCAGTTCTTC.

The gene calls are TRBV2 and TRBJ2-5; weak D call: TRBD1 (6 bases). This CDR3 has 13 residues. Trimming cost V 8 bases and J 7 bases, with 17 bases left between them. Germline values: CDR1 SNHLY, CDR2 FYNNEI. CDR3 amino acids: CASSQGILGTQYF. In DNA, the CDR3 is TGTGCCAGCTCCCAGGGGATCCTCGGGACCCAGTACTTC.

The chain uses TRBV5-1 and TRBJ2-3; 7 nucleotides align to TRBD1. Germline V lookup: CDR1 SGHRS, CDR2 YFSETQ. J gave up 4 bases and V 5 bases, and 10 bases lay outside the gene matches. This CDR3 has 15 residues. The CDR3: CASRRDSSRADTQYF. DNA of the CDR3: TGCGCCAGCAGACGGGACAGTAGTAGAGCAGATACGCAGTATTTT. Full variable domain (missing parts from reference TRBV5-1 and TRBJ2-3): KAGVTQTPRYLIKTRGQQVTLSCSPISGHRSVSWYQQTPGQGLQFLFEYFSETQRNKGNFPGRFSGRQFSNSRSEMNVSTLELGDSALYLCASRRDSSRADTQYFGPGTRLTVL.

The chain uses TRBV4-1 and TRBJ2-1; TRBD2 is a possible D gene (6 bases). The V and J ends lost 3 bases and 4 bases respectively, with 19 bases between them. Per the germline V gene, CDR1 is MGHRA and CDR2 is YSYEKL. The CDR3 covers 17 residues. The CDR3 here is CASSHRSLAQRYNEQFF. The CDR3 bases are TGCGCCAGCAGCCATCGCTCTCTAGCGCAACGATACAATGAGCAGTTCTTC.